The 29 T cell receptor beta chains presented below share a single source sample, sequenced in a study of OX40 agonist ivuxolimab in advanced cancers. Profiled with immunoSEQ multiplex PCR; TCRdb holds only in-frame clones, not every one. The sample shows 64,000 or so clones, 65% to 90% of them seen only once. The material sequenced was CD4+ or CD8+ T cells sorted from blood, taken in a trial of the OX40 agonist ivuxolimab. The receptors stem from an adult with an advanced solid tumor such as melanoma, head and neck, liver or kidney cancer.

The genes are TRBV6-1 and TRBJ1-5; TRBD1 matches at 10 bases. The CDR3 loop spans 17 amino acids. Germline V lookup: CDR1 MNHNS, CDR2 SASEGT. V gave up 1 base and J gave up 2 bases; unmatched junction bases: 5. CDR3 bases: TGTGCCAGCAGTGAAGGGTCGACAGGGGGCGGCAATCAGCCCCAGCATTTT. Encoded protein: CASSEGSTGGGNQPQHF.

The chain uses TRBV7-8 and TRBJ2-3, with TRBD1 matching over 7 bases. CDR3 length: 15 residues. V shed 1 base and J 4 bases; nucleotides not matched to a gene: 5. CDR1 is SGHVS, CDR2 FQNEAQ, per germline. DNA of the CDR3: TGTGCCAGCAGCTTAGTCCTCAGGGGGTCAGATACGCAGTATTTT. This sequence encodes CASSLVLRGSDTQYF.

CDR3 sequence: CASSLRWSYPTDTQYF. The CDR3 nucleotides are TGTGCCAGCAGCTTACGGTGGAGTTACCCCACAGATACGCAGTATTTT. The chain uses TRBV7-2 and TRBJ2-3; D is uncertain. Germline lookup yields CDR1 SGHTA and CDR2 FQGNSA. The CDR3 has 16 amino acids. The germline V and J ends were trimmed by 2 bases and 2 bases, with 14 bases remaining between them.

The V call is TRBV10-1, the J call TRBJ2-7, with D uncertain. Germline loops: CDR1 WNHNN, CDR2 SYGVQD (reference sequence). The length of the CDR3 is 14 residues. V was trimmed by 3 bases and J by 0 bases, leaving 9 bases between them. The CDR3 sequence is CASSDGPLSYEQYF. CDR3 bases: TGCGCCAGCAGTGACGGGCCCCTCTCCTACGAGCAGTACTTC.

This chain joins TRBV2 and TRBJ2-5; 10 nucleotides agree with TRBD1. J lost 1 base, V lost 6 bases, and 2 bases had no gene match. The germline gives CDR1 SNHLY, CDR2 FYNNEI. This CDR3 has 14 amino acids. CDR3 coding DNA: TGTGCCAGCAGCCGGGACAGGGGCCAAGAGACCCAGTACTTC. Residues: CASSRDRGQETQYF.

The CDR3 DNA is TGTGCCAGCAGGCGCCCAGGGGGGGGAACCCAGTACTTC. Protein: CASRRPGGGTQYF. This rearrangement joins TRBV6-5 to TRBJ2-5; D may match TRBD1 or TRBD2 (7 bases each). The CDR3 runs to 13 residues. CDR1 is MNHEY, CDR2 SVGAGI, per germline. V was clipped by 6 bases and J by 8 bases, with 16 bases between them.

The gene calls are TRBV19 and TRBJ1-2; 9 bases are shared with TRBD1. This CDR3 is built from 14 residues. V dropped 5 bases and J dropped 6; count of bases not matched to a gene: 7. Germline lookup yields CDR1 LNHDA and CDR2 SQIVND (reference sequence). The CDR3 reads CASSPGTGIDGYTF. DNA of the CDR3: TGTGCCAGTAGTCCGGGGACAGGGATCGATGGCTACACCTTC.

The chain links TRBV7-9 to TRBJ2-1; 7 positions agree with TRBD2. The CDR3 totals 16 residues. V shed 5 bases and J 4 bases; nucleotides not matched to a gene: 11. The V gene's germline CDR1 is SEHNR and CDR2 FQNEAQ (reference sequence). CDR3 sequence reads: CASSRKTSSFYNEQFF. The CDR3 bases are TGTGCCAGCAGCCGCAAGACTAGCTCCTTTTACAATGAGCAGTTCTTC.

V and J are TRBV6-5 and TRBJ1-6; maybe TRBD1 (5 bases). The germline V gene has CDR1 MNHEY and CDR2 SVGAGI. The CDR3 totals 15 residues. Trimming shortened V by 6 bases and J by 4 bases, and 13 bases separated the two germline ends. The CDR3 loop is CASRVQDRYNSPLHF. CDR3 nucleotides: TGTGCCAGCAGAGTACAGGACCGGTATAATTCACCCCTCCACTTT.

The V and J genes are TRBV5-1 and TRBJ1-5, with 10 bases identical to TRBD1. V shed 5 bases, J shed 5 bases, and the junction held 7 bases outside the gene matches. This CDR3 is 15 amino acids long. Germline CDR1 and CDR2: SGHRS and YFSETQ. This chain's CDR3 is CASSWGQGQDQPQHF. CDR3 coding DNA: TGCGCCAGCAGTTGGGGACAGGGGCAAGATCAGCCCCAGCATTTT.

This rearrangement joins TRBV25-1 to TRBJ2-7; D gene unclear. This CDR3 has 12 amino acids. Germline loops: CDR1 MGHDK, CDR2 SYGVNS. V shed 5 bases and J shed 3 bases, with 8 bases lying between them. The CDR3 nucleotides are TGTGCCAGCAGTCATTGGGGCTACGAGCAGTACTTC. Amino acid sequence: CASSHWGYEQYF.

The V call is TRBV2, the J call TRBJ2-7, with D unresolved. The CDR3 extends over 8 amino acids. Trimming left V 6 bases short and J 11 bases short, with 5 bases between. Germline CDR1 SNHLY, CDR2 FYNNEI. This CDR3 reads CASRAEYF. The CDR3, as DNA: TGTGCCAGCAGGGCGGAGTACTTC. The variable domain in full, completed from reference TRBV2 and TRBJ2-7, reads EPEVTQTPSHQVTQMGQEVILRCVPISNHLYFYWYRQILGQKVEFLVSFYNNEISEKSEIFDDQFSVERPDGSNFTLKIRSTKLEDSAMYFCASRAEYFGPGTRLTVT.

This clone was observed a handful of times. The rearrangement joins TRBV19 to TRBJ1-3, with no clear D. The CDR3 is 15 amino acids. Germline V CDR1 and CDR2: LNHDA, SQIVND (reference sequence). V lost 7 bases, J lost 0 bases, and 13 bases lay in between. CDR3 region: CASMRGRNSGNTIYF. The CDR3 nucleotides are TGTGCCAGTATGAGAGGACGGAACTCTGGAAACACCATATATTTT. Based on the CDR3 plus reference TRBV19 and TRBJ1-3, the full variable domain is DGGITQSPKYLFRKEGQNVTLSCEQNLNHDAMYWYRQDPGQGLRLIYYSQIVNDFQKGDIAEGYSVSREKKESFPLTVTSAQKNPTAFYLCASMRGRNSGNTIYFGEGSWLTVV.

The rearrangement joins TRBV2 to TRBJ1-1, with TRBD1 matching over 7 bases. The length of the CDR3 is 15 residues. The J segment lost 5 bases and the V segment lost 0 bases, leaving 6 bases of the junction unmatched. Germline V gene sequence: CDR1 SNHLY, CDR2 FYNNEI. The CDR3 region is CASSEAQGGSTEAFF. CDR3 DNA sequence: TGTGCCAGCAGTGAAGCGCAAGGGGGCAGTACTGAAGCTTTCTTT.

The CDR3 protein is CASSPLPFRDLSGNTIYF. CDR3 bases: TGTGCCAGCTCACCTCTACCTTTCCGGGACCTCTCTGGAAACACCATATATTTT. V usage is TRBV18 and J usage is TRBJ1-3, with a weak D call TRBD1 (5 bases). The CDR3 length is 18 residues. Per germline, CDR1 KGHSH and CDR2 LQKENI. V was pared by 3 bases and J by 0 bases, with 18 bases between.

The chain is built from TRBV9 and TRBJ2-5; TRBD1 is a possible D gene (6 bases). The CDR3 has 14 amino acids. Looked up from germline, CDR1 is SGDLS and CDR2 is YYNGEE. Trimming stripped 0 bases from V and 2 bases from J, with 8 bases between. The DNA of the CDR3 is TGTGCCAGCAGCGTAGGCAGGGGTCAAGAGACCCAGTACTTC. It specifies CASSVGRGQETQYF.

The chain links TRBV15 to TRBJ2-1; 8 bases fit TRBD2. The CDR3 has 17 amino acids. Trimming removed 1 base from V and 5 bases from J; junction bases left unmatched: 10. Per the germline V gene, CDR1 is LNHNV and CDR2 is YYDKDF (reference sequence). The CDR3 sequence: CATSRVGSGRIDNEQFF. The CDR3 DNA reads TGTGCCACCAGCAGAGTGGGGAGCGGGAGAATCGACAATGAGCAGTTCTTC. Supplemented by reference TRBV15 and TRBJ2-1, the full variable domain reads DAMVIQNPRYQVTQFGKPVTLSCSQTLNHNVMYWYQQKSSQAPKLLFHYYDKDFNNEADTPDNFQSRRPNTSFCFLDIRSPGLGDTAMYLCATSRVGSGRIDNEQFFGPGTRLTVL.

For the CDR3, the DNA is TGTGCCAGCGCCCGGACAGGGACAGATACGCAGTATTTT. As protein: CASARTGTDTQYF. The chain is built from TRBV7-9 and TRBJ2-3, with TRBD1 identical over 8 bases. J lost 3 bases, V lost 8 bases, and 4 bases had no gene match. From germline, CDR1 is SEHNR and CDR2 FQNEAQ (reference sequence). CDR3 length: 13 amino acids. The whole variable domain, filled in from reference TRBV7-9 and TRBJ2-3, reads DTGVSQNPRHKITKRGQNVTFRCDPISEHNRLYWYRQTLGQGPEFLTYFQNEAQLEKSRLLSDRFSAERPKGSFSTLEIQRTEQGDSAMYLCASARTGTDTQYFGPGTRLTVL.

The chain has TRBV7-2 and TRBJ1-2; TRBD1 might be the D (5 bases). This CDR3 contains 14 residues. Germline CDR1 is SGHTA and CDR2 is FQGNSA. Trimming stripped 1 base from V and 11 bases from J, with 17 bases between. The CDR3 sequence is CASSLDTGERGYTF. For the CDR3, the DNA is TGTGCCAGCAGCTTAGACACGGGGGAAAGAGGGTACACCTTC.

CDR3 coding DNA: TGTGCCAGCTCACCCGGGGGAGGGAGCAATCAGCCCCAGCATTTT. Translated: CASSPGGGSNQPQHF. V usage is TRBV18 and J usage is TRBJ1-5; D is perhaps TRBD1 (5 bases). The CDR3 contains 15 residues. The germline gives CDR1 KGHSH, CDR2 LQKENI. Deletions cut 3 bases from V and 1 base from J, with 10 bases between.

The chain recombines TRBV5-4 with TRBJ2-7; the D is unclear. V gave up 4 bases and J gave up 2 bases, with 10 bases separating them. CDR3 size: 13 residues. The germline CDR1 and CDR2 sequences are SGHNT and YYREEE (reference sequence). Here the CDR3 DNA reads TGTGCCAGCAGCGATGTTCTTACCTACGAGCAGTACTTC. This sequence encodes CASSDVLTYEQYF.

The CDR3 DNA is TGTGCCAGCAGCTTAAGTGATTCACCCCTCCACTTT. Translation: CASSLSDSPLHF. The gene calls are TRBV7-9 and TRBJ1-6; D is unclear. This CDR3 has 12 amino acids. Per germline, CDR1 SEHNR and CDR2 FQNEAQ (reference sequence). V lost 2 bases, J lost 8 bases, and 4 bases lay in between. Combining the CDR3 with reference TRBV7-9 and TRBJ1-6 gives the whole variable domain DTGVSQNPRHKITKRGQNVTFRCDPISEHNRLYWYRQTLGQGPEFLTYFQNEAQLEKSRLLSDRFSAERPKGSFSTLEIQRTEQGDSAMYLCASSLSDSPLHFGNGTRLTVT.

This rearrangement joins TRBV5-1 to TRBJ1-2; D is undetermined. Per the germline V gene, CDR1 is SGHRS and CDR2 is YFSETQ. V was cut by 4 bases and J by 2 bases, with 12 bases left in between. There are 14 residues in the CDR3. DNA of the CDR3: TGCGCCAGCAGCATCGAAGGGAGGAACTATGGCTACACCTTC. This gives the protein CASSIEGRNYGYTF.

This clone was observed a few times. The chain links TRBV11-3 to TRBJ1-1; D might be TRBD1 (6 bases). Between the trimmed V and J ends, which lost 3 bases and 8 bases, there was a span of 13 bases. This CDR3 comprises 13 residues. Germline CDR1 and CDR2: SGHNT and YENEEA. The CDR3, as DNA: TGTGCCAGCAGCTTCCGAAGGGGGTCGGAAGCTTTCTTT. Translating gives CASSFRRGSEAFF.

J is TRBJ2-7 and V is TRBV10-3; the match to TRBD2 covers 12 bases. The trim removed 2 bases at V and 3 bases at J, leaving 8 bases unmatched. The CDR3 is 17 residues long. Germline V gene sequence: CDR1 ENHRY, CDR2 SYGVKD. The CDR3 spells CAISEVRLAGGIYEQYF. The CDR3 nucleotides are TGTGCCATCAGTGAGGTTCGGCTAGCGGGAGGGATCTACGAGCAGTACTTC.

The chain combines TRBV5-1 with TRBJ2-7; 15 positions agree with TRBD2. Trimming removed 2 bases from V and 0 bases from J; junction bases left unmatched: 3. The V gene's germline CDR1 is SGHRS and CDR2 YFSETQ. The CDR3 length is 17 residues. CDR3 residues: CASSFGTSGGSSYEQYF. CDR3 DNA: TGCGCCAGCAGCTTCGGGACTAGCGGGGGGAGCTCCTACGAGCAGTACTTC.

The rearrangement uses TRBV19 and TRBJ2-7, with D perhaps assigned TRBD1 or TRBD2 (6 bases each). The CDR3 spans 14 residues. Trimming took 3 bases from V and 3 from J, leaving 12 bases between them. Germline V lookup: CDR1 LNHDA, CDR2 SQIVND (reference sequence). This chain's CDR3 is CASSISGAYYEQYF. CDR3 DNA sequence: TGTGCCAGTAGTATCTCGGGGGCCTACTACGAGCAGTACTTC. Drawing the rest from reference TRBV19 and TRBJ2-7, the complete variable domain is DGGITQSPKYLFRKEGQNVTLSCEQNLNHDAMYWYRQDPGQGLRLIYYSQIVNDFQKGDIAEGYSVSREKKESFPLTVTSAQKNPTAFYLCASSISGAYYEQYFGPGTRLTVT.

The chain joins TRBV11-2 to TRBJ2-1; 7 nucleotides align to TRBD1. The CDR3 has 18 amino acids. Germline V lookup: CDR1 SGHAT, CDR2 FQNNGV. J gave up 4 bases and V 5 bases, and 17 bases lay outside the gene matches. In DNA form, the CDR3 reads TGTGCCAGCAGCCCAATTAGCCAGACAGGGATAGGTTACAATGAGCAGTTCTTC. Translation: CASSPISQTGIGYNEQFF.

V usage is TRBV7-9 and J usage is TRBJ1-1; the D gene is possibly TRBD1 (5 bases). V gave up 8 bases and J gave up 8 bases, with 18 bases separating them. Germline loops: CDR1 SEHNR, CDR2 FQNEAQ (reference sequence). The CDR3 has 13 residues. CDR3 sequence: CASRPSGGAEAFF. The CDR3 DNA is TGTGCCAGCCGACCTTCGGGCGGGGCCGAAGCTTTCTTT.